This T cell receptor (beta chain) is from a study of cytomegalovirus exposure and HLA in healthy donors. Study-level points and caveats: Available immune exposure information covered CMV serostatus only. When analyzed later, a missense DCLRE1C variant was found to be linked to TCR beta V- and J-gene trimming. Across HLA loci, a later analysis found differing TCR association rates, with DRB1 most and HLA-C fewest.

PCR primers comprised 60 Vbeta and 13 Jbeta primers. Measured with immunoSEQ multiplex PCR; TCRdb has only the in-frame clones, and not every one. The table includes approximately 100,000 clones, 55% to 65% detected once. This clone appeared a single time. The antigen is not known. V was pared by 4 bases and J by 0 bases, with 11 bases of the junction left unmatched. This CDR3 comprises 17 residues. In germline, CDR1 is SGHRS, CDR2 YFSETQ. The sample was PBMCs. The chain recombines TRBV5-1 with TRBJ2-3; TRBD2 matches 7 bases. The sequence came from a human donor in good health. The CDR3 bases are TGCGCCAGCAGCATACAGACTAGCTTAACTAGCACAGATACGCAGTATTTT. Its translation is CASSIQTSLTSTDTQYF.